This TCR beta chain was documented in a study of CXCR3-negative and CXCR3-positive naive CD8 T cells. The study, taken as a whole, reports: Naive CXCR3-negative and CXCR3-positive cells had similar TRBV-TRBJ usage; memory differed.

Among CD8+ T cells, naive ones were CD45RO-CCR7+CD27+CD95-. Details on this clonotype: Its antigen remains unknown.

The CDR3 is 13 residues long. Germline V gene data show CDR1 as DFQATT and CDR2 as SNEGSKA (reference sequence). UMI-tagged TRB cDNA libraries were built via 5' RACE. No DNA is given; TCRdb re-called the 5' RACE reads and lists each CDR3 protein once. The sample has over 70,000 distinct CDR3 sequences, and its top ten clones hold over 1.5%. Sequenced input: naive CXCR3- CD8+ T cells from blood. Subset meaning: CD45RO-CCR7+CD27+CD95- naive CD8+ T cells lacking CXCR3 (TNR3-). The sequence was collected from a human donor in good health. Some clones in this sample may be carry-over from other donors' samples. This chain connects TRBV20-1 to TRBJ1-4; the TRBD1 assignment by TCRdb is unverifiable without DNA. Here the CDR3 reads CNRVGRVSEKLFF.